The 10 T cell receptor beta chains reported below all come from one sample, sequenced in a study of cytomegalovirus exposure and HLA in healthy donors. PCR was performed using 60 Vbeta and 13 Jbeta primers. The assay was immunoSEQ multiplex PCR, and TCRdb's table has in-frame clones only and misses some. The table has 150,000 to 250,000 clones, just over 75% seen once; the top ten hold 1.5% to 2%. The specimen sequenced was PBMCs. The receptors were gathered from a man aged 25 to 40 in good health and CMV-seronegative.

This chain joins TRBV2 and TRBJ1-5; D not resolved. V was shortened by 4 bases and J by 8 bases, with 9 bases between the two germline ends. Germline values: CDR1 SNHLY, CDR2 FYNNEI. The CDR3 has 12 residues. In DNA, the CDR3 is TGTGCCAGCAGTGGGGCGTGGGAGCCCCAGCATTTT. This translates into CASSGAWEPQHF.

V is TRBV6-4 and J is TRBJ2-1; TRBD2 matches 16 bases. This CDR3 has 15 amino acids. CDR1 is MRHNA and CDR2 is SNTAGT in the germline V gene. The V gene end was trimmed by 4 bases and the J gene end by 13 bases; junction bases not matched to a gene: 7. CDR3 in DNA: TGTGCCAGCAGTGTAGGGACTAGCGGGAGGGCCGAACAGTTCTTC. Translating gives CASSVGTSGRAEQFF.

The chain carries TRBV27 and TRBJ1-6; D gene uncertain. The V end was cut by 2 bases, the J end by 9 bases, with 14 bases between. There are 15 residues in the CDR3. Germline V gene sequence: CDR1 MNHEY, CDR2 SMNVEV (reference sequence). The CDR3 nucleotides are TGTGCCAGCAGTTTAAGCAGGATAATCGGTTCACCCCTCCACTTT. It translates to CASSLSRIIGSPLHF.

This clone appeared a few times. The V call is TRBV7-3, the J call TRBJ2-6; tentative D call: TRBD2 (6 bases). CDR3 length: 16 residues. Trimming removed 5 bases from V and 3 bases from J, with 14 bases in between. CDR1 is SGHTA and CDR2 is FQGTGA in the germline V gene. CDR3 bases: TGTGCCAGCAGCGCCCGGACGGGAGTTGGGGCCAACGTCCTGACTTTC. Its translation: CASSARTGVGANVLTF.

CDR3 coding DNA: TGTGCCAGCAGCTTCGCCCGGAAACAGGGGTTACCAGATACGCAGTATTTT. Protein product: CASSFARKQGLPDTQYF. The genes are TRBV7-9 and TRBJ2-3; 7 nucleotides agree with TRBD1. Unmatched junction bases numbered 13, after V lost 3 bases and J lost 4 bases. This CDR3 spans 17 amino acids. Germline-derived CDR1 and CDR2 are SEHNR and FQNEAQ (reference sequence).

The chain is built from TRBV7-3 and TRBJ1-1; maybe TRBD1 (6 bases). The CDR3 covers 14 residues. Trimming took 5 bases from V and 4 from J, leaving 14 bases between them. CDR1 is SGHTA and CDR2 is FQGTGA in the germline V gene. The CDR3 protein is CASSPQGRTTEAFF. CDR3 DNA: TGTGCCAGCAGCCCGCAGGGGAGAACCACTGAAGCTTTCTTT. Full variable domain (remainder filled in from reference TRBV7-3 and TRBJ1-1): GAGVSQTPSNKVTEKGKYVELRCDPISGHTALYWYRQSLGQGPEFLIYFQGTGAADDSGLPNDRFFAVRPEGSVSTLKIQRTERGDSAVYLCASSPQGRTTEAFFGQGTRLTVV.

This chain links TRBV5-1 with TRBJ1-1; TRBD1 might be the D (6 bases). There are 14 residues in the CDR3. From germline, CDR1 is SGHRS and CDR2 YFSETQ. Trimming removed 0 bases from V and 7 bases from J, with 13 bases in between. This chain's CDR3 is CASSLVTGPREAFF. The CDR3 DNA reads TGCGCCAGCAGCTTGGTCACAGGGCCGCGTGAAGCTTTCTTT.

This clone was seen only once. The V and J genes are TRBV27 and TRBJ2-2; D ambiguous. V lost 8 bases, J lost 6 bases, and 4 bases lay in between. The CDR3 spans 10 residues. CDR1 is MNHEY and CDR2 is SMNVEV in the germline V gene (reference sequence). CDR3 DNA sequence: TGTGCCAGCGGCCCCGGGGAGCTGTTTTTT. This translates into CASGPGELFF.

The rearrangement links TRBV7-3 to TRBJ2-2, with TRBD2 identical over 10 bases. This CDR3 is 16 amino acids long. V was pared by 3 bases and J by 1 base, with 2 bases of the junction left unmatched. CDR1 and CDR2 from the germline V gene are SGHTA and FQGTGA. The CDR3, as DNA: TGTGCCAGCAGCTTGAGACTAGCGGGGAACACCGGGGAGCTGTTTTTT. This gives the protein CASSLRLAGNTGELFF.

V is TRBV4-1 and J is TRBJ2-7; D possibly corresponds to TRBD2 (6 bases). Germline V gene lookup returns CDR1 MGHRA and CDR2 YSYEKL. The CDR3 length is 15 residues. Between the trimmed V and J ends, which lost 5 bases and 1 base, there was a span of 15 bases. The CDR3, as DNA: TGCGCCAGCAGCGAGCGGGCAGTAGGGTCCTACGAGCAGTACTTC. Amino acid sequence: CASSERAVGSYEQYF.